The present TCR beta chain was sequenced within a study of identical twins. The study's findings and limits: Modelling underestimated the level of out-of-frame TCR alpha sharing observed in monozygotic twins.

Template switching, a step in the protocol, added a universal primer site, and cDNA carried unique molecular identifiers. TCRdb re-derived calls from the 5' RACE reads in MiXCR, one entry per CDR3 protein. Of hundreds of thousands of distinct CDR3 sequences listed, approximately 8% are singletons. In this sample, this clonotype turned up many times. Its antigen is not identified. The same data also went into a second study, on yellow fever vaccine responses in identical twins.

This receptor was obtained from a woman younger than 35 in good health. The sequenced sample was CD8+ T cells sorted from blood.

In DNA, the CDR3 is TGCAGTGCTACCGGGACGGATAGCAATCAGCCCCAGCATTTT. It yields the protein CSATGTDSNQPQHF. The genes are TRBV20-1 and TRBJ1-5, with D possibly being TRBD1 (5 bases). Germline V lookup: CDR1 DFQATT, CDR2 SNEGSKA (reference sequence). With 4 bases removed from V and 0 bases from J, the gap between germline ends came to 10 bases. The CDR3 length is 14 residues.